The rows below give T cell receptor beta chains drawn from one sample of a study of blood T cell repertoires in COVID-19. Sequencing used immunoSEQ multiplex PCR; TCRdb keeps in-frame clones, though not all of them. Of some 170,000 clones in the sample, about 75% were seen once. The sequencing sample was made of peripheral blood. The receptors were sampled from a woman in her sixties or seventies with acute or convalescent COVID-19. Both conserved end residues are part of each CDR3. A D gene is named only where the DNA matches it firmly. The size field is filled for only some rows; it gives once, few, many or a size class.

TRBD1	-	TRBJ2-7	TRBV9	TGTGCCAGCAGCGTAGAAGGGGGCAGGGCCGGGAAATACGAGCAGTACTTC	CASSVEGGRAGKYEQYF
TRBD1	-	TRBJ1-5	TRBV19	TGTGCCAGTAGTATACCAGGGGGTTTGAAGCCCCAGCATTTT	CASSIPGGLKPQHF
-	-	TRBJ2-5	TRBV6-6	TGTGCCACCCAGACCGAGGCGCGGGAGACCCAGTACTTC	CATQTEARETQYF
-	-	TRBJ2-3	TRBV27	TGTGCCAGCAGGGCACGGAGTCGCGCAGATACGCAGTATTTT	CASRARSRADTQYF
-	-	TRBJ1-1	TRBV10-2	TGCGCCAGCAGGGCCGGACAGATGAACACTGAAGCTTTCTTT	CASRAGQMNTEAFF
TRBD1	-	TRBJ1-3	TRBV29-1	TGCAGCGCCGCCGAGACAGGGAACGGAAACACCATATATTTT	CSAAETGNGNTIYF
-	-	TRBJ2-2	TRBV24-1	TGTGCCACCAGCTTTACTAGCACCGGGGAGCTGTTTTTT	CATSFTSTGELFF
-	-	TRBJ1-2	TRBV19	TGTGCCAGTAGTCCTCCCCGGGCCGGCGGGGGCTACACCTTC	CASSPPRAGGGYTF
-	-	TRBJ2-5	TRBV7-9	TGTGCCAGCAGCCGCAGGGTCGGGGAGACCCAGTACTTC	CASSRRVGETQYF
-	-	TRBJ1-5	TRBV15	TGTGCCACCAGCAGAGACCAAATCCAGCCCCAGCATTTT	CATSRDQIQPQHF
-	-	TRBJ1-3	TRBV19	TGTGCCAGTAGTGACTGGGAGAAGGGAAACACCATATATTTT	CASSDWEKGNTIYF
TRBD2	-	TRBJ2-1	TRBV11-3	TGTGCCAGCAGTACAGGCGGGAGGAGCTCCTACAATGAGCAGTTCTTC	CASSTGGRSSYNEQFF
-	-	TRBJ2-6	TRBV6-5	TGTGCCAGCAGTCACCAGCGCTCTGGGGCCAACGTCCTGACTTTC	CASSHQRSGANVLTF
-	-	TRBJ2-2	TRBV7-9	TGTGCCAGCAGCTTCAGCGGGTCGAACACCGGGGAGCTGTTTTTT	CASSFSGSNTGELFF
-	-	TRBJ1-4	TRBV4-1	TGCGCCAGCACCACCCGGGGGGAAAAACTGTTTTTT	CASTTRGEKLFF
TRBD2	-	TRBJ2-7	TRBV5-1	TGCGCCAGCAGCGCTGGGACTAGCGGAACCTACGAGCAGTACTTC	CASSAGTSGTYEQYF
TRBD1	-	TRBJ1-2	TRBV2	TGTGCCAGCAGCGGGGACCGGGACAGGGGGTATGGCTACACCTTC	CASSGDRDRGYGYTF
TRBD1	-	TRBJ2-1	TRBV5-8	TGTGCCAGCAGCTCCCTCTTTGGGGGACAGGGGAATGAGCAGTTCTTC	CASSSLFGGQGNEQFF
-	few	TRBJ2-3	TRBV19	TGTGCCAGCACCCTACGGGGGTTAAGCACAGATACGCAGTATTTT	CASTLRGLSTDTQYF
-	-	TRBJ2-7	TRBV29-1	TGCAGCGTAACTTCCGCCGGGACACCCTACGAGCAGTACTTC	CSVTSAGTPYEQYF
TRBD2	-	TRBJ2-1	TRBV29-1	TGCAGCGGAGGACTAGCGGGAGGGCCGGGAAATGAGCAGTTCTTC	CSGGLAGGPGNEQFF
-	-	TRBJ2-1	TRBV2	TGTGCCAGCAGTCAAGAGAGCTCCTACAATGAGCAGTTCTTC	CASSQESSYNEQFF
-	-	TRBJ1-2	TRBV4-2	TGTGCCAGCAGCCAAGCGGGCCAAAGCCGGGGCTATGGCTACACCTTC	CASSQAGQSRGYGYTF
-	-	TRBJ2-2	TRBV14	TGTGCCAGCGGTAGCAGATTAACCGGGGAGCTGTTTTTT	CASGSRLTGELFF
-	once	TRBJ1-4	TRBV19	TGTGCCAGTAGTGGCGACATGAATGAAAAACTGTTTTTT	CASSGDMNEKLFF
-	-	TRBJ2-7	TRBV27	TGTGCCAGCAGCAGGGCGGGGTACTACGAGCAGTACTTC	CASSRAGYYEQYF
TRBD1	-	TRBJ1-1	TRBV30	TGTGCCTGGAGTCGGGACAGGGGCTTATCAGCTTTCTTT	CAWSRDRGLSAFF
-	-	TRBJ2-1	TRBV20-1	TGCAGTGCTAGTGTGCGCTCCCCAAGCTCCTACAATGAGCAGTTCTTC	CSASVRSPSSYNEQFF
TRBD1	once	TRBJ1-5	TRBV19	TGTGCCGGTTTGGGACAGGGAGCCTATAATCAGCCCCAGCATTTT	CAGLGQGAYNQPQHF
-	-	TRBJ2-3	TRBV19	TGTGCCAGTAGTATGGGGGGGCTGGGAGATACGCAGTATTTT	CASSMGGLGDTQYF
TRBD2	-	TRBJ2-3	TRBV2	TGTGCCAGCAGGGTAGGACTAGCGGGATACGCAGATACGCAGTATTTT	CASRVGLAGYADTQYF
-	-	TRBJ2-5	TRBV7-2	TGTGCCAGCAGCTCGGAGACGGGGAGGGAGACCCAGTACTTC	CASSSETGRETQYF
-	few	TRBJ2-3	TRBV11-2	TGTGCCAGCAGCTTACTGGAGGGCTCGATCACAGATACGCAGTATTTT	CASSLLEGSITDTQYF
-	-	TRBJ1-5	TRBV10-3	TGTGCCATCAGCCAGGGACTTACTGGGGGTCAGCCCCAGCATTTT	CAISQGLTGGQPQHF
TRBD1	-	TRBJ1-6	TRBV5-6	TGTGCCAGCAGCTCTTTCTCGACAGGGTTTGGCTTAGGTTCACCCCTCCACTTT	CASSSFSTGFGLGSPLHF
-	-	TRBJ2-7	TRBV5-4	TGTGCCAGCAGTCTCCAGGGGGACTCCCGCGAGCAGTACTTC	CASSLQGDSREQYF
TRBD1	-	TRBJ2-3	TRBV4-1	TGCGCCAGCAGCCAACCACAGGGGGGTACGCAGTATTTT	CASSQPQGGTQYF
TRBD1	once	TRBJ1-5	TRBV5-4	TGTGCCAGCAGCTTGGACCACAGGGGGCCCCAGCATTTT	CASSLDHRGPQHF
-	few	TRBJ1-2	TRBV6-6	TGTGCCAGCAGTTACCCTCAAACAGGGCGGGACTATGGCTACACCTTC	CASSYPQTGRDYGYTF
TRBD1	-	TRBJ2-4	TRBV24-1	TGTGCCACCAGTGATCACCCTGGGACAGGAACGGACATTCAGTACTTC	CATSDHPGTGTDIQYF
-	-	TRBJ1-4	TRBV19	TGTGCCAGTAGTACTGGGGGCTACGATGAAAAACTGTTTTTT	CASSTGGYDEKLFF
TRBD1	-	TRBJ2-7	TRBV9	TGTGCCAGCAGCCCTCAACAGGGGTCCTACGAGCAGTACTTC	CASSPQQGSYEQYF
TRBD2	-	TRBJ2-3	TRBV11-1	TGTGCCAGCAGCTTGGGCCTAGCGGCCGACACAGATACGCAGTATTTT	CASSLGLAADTDTQYF
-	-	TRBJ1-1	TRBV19	TGTGCCAGTAGTCCCTCAGGGGTGATTGGCGAAGCTTTCTTT	CASSPSGVIGEAFF
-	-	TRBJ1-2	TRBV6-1	TGTGCCAGCAGTGAAGGTTGGGGGGTTGGCTACACCTTC	CASSEGWGVGYTF
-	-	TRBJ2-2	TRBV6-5	TGTGCCGCGGAGGGGGCGCAAAACACCGGGGAGCTGTTTTTT	CAAEGAQNTGELFF
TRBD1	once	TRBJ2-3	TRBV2	TGTGCCAGCAGTGGGACAGGGTCGGGCACAGATACGCAGTATTTT	CASSGTGSGTDTQYF
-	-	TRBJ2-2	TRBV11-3	TGTGCCAGCAGTTTAGGTGGGGGGACGGCGAACACCGGGGAGCTGTTTTTT	CASSLGGGTANTGELFF